A single sample is the source of the 18 T cell receptor beta chains below, sequenced in a study of lymphopenia after photon versus proton radiotherapy. Data came from immunoSEQ multiplex PCR; TCRdb stores just in-frame clones and leaves some out. The table has more than 30,000 clones, nearly 90% seen once. Sequencing used peripheral blood, obtained from a patient treated with proton-based radiotherapy. The receptors were gathered from a woman in her 70s with pancreatic cancer. Some clones in this sample may be carry-over from other donors' samples.

CDR3 protein: CATTPPKGAYEQYF. CDR3 in DNA: TGTGCCACCACGCCCCCCAAAGGGGCCTACGAGCAGTACTTC. The chain uses TRBV28 and TRBJ2-7; D might be TRBD1 (5 bases). Germline CDR1 is MDHEN and CDR2 is SYDVKM. This CDR3 contains 14 residues. The germline V and J ends were trimmed by 10 bases and 2 bases, with 18 bases remaining between them.

This clone was observed once. This sequence joins TRBV2 and TRBJ2-7; D is ambiguous. The CDR3 runs 13 residues. V was clipped by 4 bases and J by 3 bases, with 10 bases between them. CDR1 is SNHLY and CDR2 is FYNNEI in the germline V gene. Here the CDR3 reads CASSVQIFYEQYF. CDR3 in DNA: TGTGCCAGCAGTGTGCAGATTTTCTACGAGCAGTACTTC.

The V and J genes are TRBV2 and TRBJ1-2, with TRBD1 identical over 8 bases. Germline V CDR1 and CDR2: SNHLY, FYNNEI. Unmatched junction bases numbered 6, after V lost 6 bases and J lost 6 bases. CDR3 size: 13 residues. This CDR3 is CASRGQGTDGYTF. The CDR3 DNA reads TGTGCCAGCAGAGGACAGGGTACGGATGGCTACACCTTC.

The rearrangement uses TRBV28 and TRBJ2-1, with TRBD1 as a possible D gene (6 bases). CDR3 size: 15 residues. V gave up 7 bases and J gave up 7 bases, with 20 bases separating them. The germline V gene has CDR1 MDHEN and CDR2 SYDVKM. The CDR3 spells CASIPDRLIWNEQFF. The CDR3 coding sequence is TGTGCCAGCATTCCGGACAGACTTATCTGGAATGAGCAGTTCTTC. Full variable domain (missing parts from reference TRBV28 and TRBJ2-1): DVKVTQSSRYLVKRTGEKVFLECVQDMDHENMFWYRQDPGLGLRLIYFSYDVKMKEKGDIPEGYSVSREKKERFSLILESASTNQTSMYLCASIPDRLIWNEQFFGPGTRLTVL.

The V gene is TRBV27, the J gene TRBJ1-1; D remains ambiguous. CDR1 is MNHEY, CDR2 SMNVEV, per germline (reference sequence). Deletions cut 2 bases from V and 2 bases from J, with 9 bases between. The CDR3 covers 14 residues. CDR3 nucleotides: TGTGCCAGCAGTTTAATTGGGTTTAACACTGAAGCTTTCTTT. Translated: CASSLIGFNTEAFF.

The chain is built from TRBV6-6 and TRBJ2-7, with 9 bases that match TRBD2. In germline, CDR1 is MNHNY, CDR2 SVGAGI (reference sequence). This CDR3 region has 15 residues. V lost 5 bases to trimming and J lost 0 bases; unmatched junction nucleotides: 5. DNA of the CDR3: TGTGCCAGCAGTAAGACTAGCGGAGTCTCCTACGAGCAGTACTTC. It is translated as CASSKTSGVSYEQYF.

The chain couples TRBV5-5 to TRBJ1-1, with 9 bases that match TRBD1. The V gene end was trimmed by 4 bases and the J gene end by 1 base; junction bases not matched to a gene: 2. The CDR3 has 14 residues. Germline CDR1 is SGHKS and CDR2 is YYEKEE (reference sequence). This CDR3 reads CASSKQGANTEAFF. For the CDR3, the DNA is TGTGCCAGCAGCAAACAGGGGGCGAACACTGAAGCTTTCTTT.

This clone was observed once. V gene TRBV6-1 combines with J gene TRBJ1-5; D unclear. Deletions cut 2 bases from V and 0 bases from J, with 8 bases between. CDR3 length equals 15 residues. Germline CDR1 and CDR2: MNHNS and SASEGT. The CDR3 DNA is TGTGCCAGCAGTGAACAACAAAATAGCAATCAGCCCCAGCATTTT. This encodes CASSEQQNSNQPQHF.

The chain links TRBV11-3 to TRBJ2-2, with 11 positions matching TRBD2. Germline CDR1 and CDR2: SGHNT and YENEEA. This CDR3 contains 18 residues. The V segment lost 6 bases and the J segment 5 bases; nucleotides outside the gene matches: 14. The CDR3 loop reads CASSNPWALAGETGELFF. For the CDR3, the DNA is TGTGCCAGCAGTAACCCCTGGGCACTAGCGGGAGAAACCGGGGAGCTGTTTTTT.

To note about this clone: Sequence at one end of the junction differs from germline and may be a read error. The gene calls are TRBV7-6 and TRBJ2-2; maybe TRBD1 (5 bases). The CDR3 loop spans 16 amino acids. Germline assignment: CDR1 SGHVS and CDR2 FNYEAQ. CDR3 coding DNA: TGTGCCAGCAGCATAGCTTGGACACCGAACACCGGGGAGCTGTTTTTT. Amino acid sequence: CASSIAWTPNTGELFF.

CDR3: CASIGGHSNQPQHF. CDR3 bases: TGTGCCAGCATCGGTGGGCATAGCAATCAGCCCCAGCATTTT. The chain links TRBV28 to TRBJ1-5; no definite D call. Per the germline V gene, CDR1 is MDHEN and CDR2 is SYDVKM. The CDR3 spans 14 residues. V was clipped by 7 bases and J by 0 bases, with 10 bases between them.

The chain links TRBV7-2 to TRBJ1-3; no reliable D call. Germline V gene data show CDR1 as SGHTA and CDR2 as FQGNSA. The CDR3 runs 15 residues. V was clipped by 1 base and J by 4 bases, with 11 bases between them. CDR3 loop: CASSLEPGGGNTIYF. CDR3 bases: TGTGCCAGCAGCTTAGAACCGGGCGGAGGAAACACCATATATTTT.

The genes are TRBV7-9 and TRBJ1-5; D gene uncertain. This CDR3 is built from 13 residues. V was shortened by 1 base and J by 11 bases, with 12 bases between the two germline ends. Germline lookup yields CDR1 SEHNR and CDR2 FQNEAQ (reference sequence). CDR3 in DNA: TGTGCCAGCAGCTTAGACCTTTACGGAACCCAGCATTTT. This sequence encodes CASSLDLYGTQHF. Drawing the rest from reference TRBV7-9 and TRBJ1-5, the complete variable domain is DTGVSQNPRHKITKRGQNVTFRCDPISEHNRLYWYRQTLGQGPEFLTYFQNEAQLEKSRLLSDRFSAERPKGSFSTLEIQRTEQGDSAMYLCASSLDLYGTQHFGDGTRLSIL.

This chain's CDR3 is CATRSRGLSSGANVLTF. DNA of the CDR3: TGCGCCACCCGTAGCCGCGGACTGAGCTCTGGGGCCAACGTCCTGACTTTC. This sequence joins TRBV10-2 and TRBJ2-6; perhaps TRBD2 as D (5 bases). From germline, CDR1 is WSHSY and CDR2 SAAADI. Trimming cost V 10 bases and J 0 bases, with 19 bases left between them. This CDR3 contains 17 residues.

This chain uses TRBV29-1 with TRBJ2-7; the match to TRBD2 covers 10 bases. Germline values: CDR1 SQVTM, CDR2 ANQGSEA. CDR3 length equals 16 residues. The J segment lost 2 bases and the V segment lost 4 bases, leaving 11 bases of the junction unmatched. The DNA of the CDR3 is TGCAGCGTTGTCTCTAGCGGGAGACGAATCGCCTACGAGCAGTACTTC. Its translation: CSVVSSGRRIAYEQYF.

The chain employs TRBV28 and TRBJ2-1, with 7 bases matching TRBD2. Germline trimming cut 6 bases from V and 0 bases from J; bases unmatched to any gene: 11. The germline gives CDR1 MDHEN, CDR2 SYDVKM. The CDR3 totals 17 residues. The CDR3 DNA is TGTGCCAGCAGCTCCCGGAAAACGGGAGGCTCCTACAATGAGCAGTTCTTC. Amino acids: CASSSRKTGGSYNEQFF.

Details on this clone: A junction end diverges from the germline sequence, so it may reflect a read error. The chain carries TRBV6-5 and TRBJ2-7, with D possibly matching TRBD1 (5 bases). Germline CDR1 reads MNHEY; CDR2 reads SVGAGI. CDR3 length: 14 amino acids. CDR3 DNA sequence: TGTGCCATCAGTGAAAACAGGAACTCCTACGAGCAGTACTTC. This encodes CAISENRNSYEQYF.

This clone was seen a handful of times. J is TRBJ2-7 and V is TRBV4-1; D may be TRBD2 (5 bases). Germline V gives CDR1 MGHRA, CDR2 YSYEKL. The CDR3 loop spans 14 amino acids. V was trimmed by 2 bases and J by 6 bases, leaving 14 bases between them. This CDR3 reads CASSQPIIRGEQYF. CDR3 bases: TGCGCCAGCAGCCAACCTATTATCCGGGGCGAGCAGTACTTC.